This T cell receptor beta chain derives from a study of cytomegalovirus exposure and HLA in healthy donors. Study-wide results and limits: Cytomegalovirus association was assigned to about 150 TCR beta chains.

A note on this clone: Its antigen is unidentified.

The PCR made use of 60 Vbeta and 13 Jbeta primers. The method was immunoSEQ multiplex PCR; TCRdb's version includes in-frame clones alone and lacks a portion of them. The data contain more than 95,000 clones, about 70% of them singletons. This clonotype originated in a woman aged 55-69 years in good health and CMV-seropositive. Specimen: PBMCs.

The CDR3 reads CASSWRQGQYGYTF. The CDR3 region has the DNA TGTGCCAGTAGTTGGAGACAGGGCCAGTATGGCTACACCTTC. The chain is built from TRBV19 and TRBJ1-2; the match to TRBD1 covers 7 bases. CDR1 is LNHDA, CDR2 SQIVND, per germline (reference sequence). The CDR3 loop spans 14 amino acids. V shed 5 bases, J shed 5 bases, and the junction held 8 bases outside the gene matches.